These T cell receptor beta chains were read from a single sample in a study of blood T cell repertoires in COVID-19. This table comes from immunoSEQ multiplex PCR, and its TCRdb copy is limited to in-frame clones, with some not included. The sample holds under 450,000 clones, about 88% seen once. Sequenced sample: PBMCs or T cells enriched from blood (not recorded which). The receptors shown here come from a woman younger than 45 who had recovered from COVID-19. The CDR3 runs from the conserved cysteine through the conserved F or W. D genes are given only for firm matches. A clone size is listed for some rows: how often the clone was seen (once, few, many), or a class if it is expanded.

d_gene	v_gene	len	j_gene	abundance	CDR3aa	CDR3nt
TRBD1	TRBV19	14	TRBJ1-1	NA	CASRFLTGVSEAFF	TGTGCCAGTAGATTCCTGACAGGGGTGAGTGAAGCTTTCTTT
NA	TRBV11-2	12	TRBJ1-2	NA	CASSWDSGGYTF	TGTGCCAGCAGCTGGGACTCGGGAGGCTACACCTTC
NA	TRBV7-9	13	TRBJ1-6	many	CASSWDINSPLHF	TGTGCCAGCAGCTGGGACATTAATTCACCCCTCCACTTT
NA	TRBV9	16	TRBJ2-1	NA	CASSVALAAEGNEQFF	TGTGCCAGCAGCGTAGCACTAGCCGCAGAGGGCAATGAGCAGTTCTTC
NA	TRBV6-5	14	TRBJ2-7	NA	CASSISGSSYEQYF	TGTGCCAGCAGTATAAGCGGAAGCTCCTACGAGCAGTACTTC
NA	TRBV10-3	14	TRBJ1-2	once	CAGSTESDNYGYTF	TGTGCCGGATCCACAGAGTCGGATAACTATGGCTACACCTTC
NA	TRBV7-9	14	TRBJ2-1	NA	CASSLDSSYNEQFF	TGTGCCAGCAGCCTCGACAGTTCCTACAATGAGCAGTTCTTC
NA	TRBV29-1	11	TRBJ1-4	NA	CSVRGGEKLFF	TGCAGCGTGAGAGGCGGTGAAAAACTGTTTTTT
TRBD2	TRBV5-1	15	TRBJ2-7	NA	CASSLGTSETYEQYF	TGCGCCAGCAGCCTCGGGACTAGCGAGACCTACGAGCAGTACTTC
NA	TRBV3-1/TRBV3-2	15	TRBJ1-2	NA	CASSQDPGGAYGYTF	TGTGCCAGCAGCCAAGATCCGGGCGGGGCCTATGGCTACACCTTC
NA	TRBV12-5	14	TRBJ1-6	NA	CASESGFYNSPLHF	TGTGCTAGTGAGTCAGGGTTCTATAATTCACCCCTCCACTTT
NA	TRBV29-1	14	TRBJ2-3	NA	CSGTRGTFTDTQYF	TGCAGCGGAACTCGCGGGACTTTCACAGATACGCAGTATTTT
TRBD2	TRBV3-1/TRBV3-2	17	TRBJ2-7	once	CASSQAGLADSNYEQYF	TGTGCCAGCAGCCAAGCGGGACTAGCGGACTCCAACTACGAGCAGTACTTC
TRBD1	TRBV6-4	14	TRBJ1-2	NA	CASSSGTGISGYTF	TGTGCCAGCAGTTCTGGGACAGGGATTAGTGGCTACACCTTC
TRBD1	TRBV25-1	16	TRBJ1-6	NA	CASSALDRGLNSPLHF	TGTGCCAGCAGTGCCTTGGACAGGGGTCTTAATTCACCCCTCCACTTT
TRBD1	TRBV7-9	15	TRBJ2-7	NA	CASSSRDSEIYEQYF	TGTGCCAGCAGCTCCCGGGACAGTGAGATCTACGAGCAGTACTTC
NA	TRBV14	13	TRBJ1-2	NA	CASSPDSSYGYTF	TGTGCCAGCAGCCCGGACAGTTCGTATGGCTACACCTTC
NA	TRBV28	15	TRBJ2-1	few	CASTVQGASYNEQFF	TGTGCCAGCACCGTACAGGGTGCCTCCTACAATGAGCAGTTCTTC
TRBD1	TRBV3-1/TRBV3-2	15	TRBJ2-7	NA	CASSPPGQGFNEQYF	TGTGCCAGCAGCCCTCCGGGACAGGGATTTAACGAGCAGTACTTC
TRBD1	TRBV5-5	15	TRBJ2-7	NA	CASSSPGQGIYEQYF	TGTGCCAGCAGCAGTCCGGGACAGGGTATATACGAGCAGTACTTC
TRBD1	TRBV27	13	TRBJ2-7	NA	CASKNRGRYEQYF	TGTGCCAGCAAAAACAGGGGAAGGTACGAGCAGTACTTC
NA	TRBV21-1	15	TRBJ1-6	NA	CASSKEWWWQSPLHF	TGTGCCAGCAGCAAAGAGTGGTGGTGGCAGTCACCCCTCCACTTT
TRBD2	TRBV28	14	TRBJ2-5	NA	CASGPSGSSETQYF	TGTGCCAGCGGGCCTAGCGGGAGTTCGGAGACCCAGTACTTC
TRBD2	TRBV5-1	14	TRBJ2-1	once	CASHYGLAGNEQFF	TGCGCCAGCCATTATGGACTAGCGGGTAATGAGCAGTTCTTC
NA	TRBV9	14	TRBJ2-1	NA	CASSVEGNNNEQFF	TGTGCCAGCAGCGTAGAGGGGAATAACAATGAGCAGTTCTTC
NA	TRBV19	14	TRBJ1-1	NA	CASSPSGAASEAFF	TGTGCCAGTAGCCCTAGTGGGGCGGCATCTGAAGCTTTCTTT
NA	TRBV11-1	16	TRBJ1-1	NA	CASSLAPREVNTEAFF	TGTGCCAGCAGCTTAGCGCCTCGGGAGGTGAACACTGAAGCTTTCTTT
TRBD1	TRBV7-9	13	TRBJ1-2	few	CASSPGGASGYTF	TGTGCCAGCAGCCCAGGGGGCGCATCTGGCTACACCTTC
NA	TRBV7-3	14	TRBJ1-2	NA	CASSLTGRDYGYTF	TGTGCCAGCAGCTTAACCGGCAGGGACTATGGCTACACCTTC
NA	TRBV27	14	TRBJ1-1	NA	CASKERTLNTEAFF	TGTGCCAGCAAAGAGCGGACCTTGAACACTGAAGCTTTCTTT
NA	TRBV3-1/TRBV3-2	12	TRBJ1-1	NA	CASSSTGSEAFF	TGTGCCAGCAGCTCCACGGGGTCTGAAGCTTTCTTT